A selection of T cell receptor beta chains follows, all from one sample in a study of OX40 agonist ivuxolimab in advanced cancers. Data came from immunoSEQ multiplex PCR; TCRdb stores just in-frame clones and leaves some out. In the table there are tens of thousands of clones, 65% to 85% of which are singletons. The specimen comprised CD4+ or CD8+ T cells sorted from blood, sampled in a trial of the OX40 agonist ivuxolimab. The receptors were gathered from an adult with an advanced solid tumor such as melanoma, head and neck, liver or kidney cancer. Both conserved end residues are part of each CDR3. Fields, in order: J gene, V gene, clone size, D gene, CDR3 protein, CDR3 DNA. The D gene is left open where the match is weak. Clone size is shown for a subset of rows, as once, few, many or a class of expanded clone.

J gene: TRBJ2-3
V gene: TRBV5-1
clone size: NA
D gene: NA
CDR3 protein: CASSLATSRRTDTQYF
CDR3 DNA: TGCGCCAGCAGCTTGGCTACTAGCCGACGAACAGATACGCAGTATTTT

J gene: TRBJ2-7
V gene: TRBV9
clone size: once
D gene: TRBD2
CDR3 protein: CASSVHPGLVAGEQYF
CDR3 DNA: TGTGCCAGCAGCGTTCACCCGGGACTAGTCGCCGGCGAGCAGTACTTC

J gene: TRBJ2-7
V gene: TRBV2
clone size: NA
D gene: NA
CDR3 protein: CASSVDRLVVYF
CDR3 DNA: TGTGCCAGCAGTGTCGACAGGTTGGTCGTGTACTTC

J gene: TRBJ2-5
V gene: TRBV29-1
clone size: NA
D gene: NA
CDR3 protein: CSPWETQYF
CDR3 DNA: TGCAGCCCTTGGGAGACCCAGTACTTC

J gene: TRBJ1-3
V gene: TRBV30
clone size: NA
D gene: NA
CDR3 protein: CAWTTGWSGNTIYF
CDR3 DNA: TGTGCCTGGACAACGGGGTGGAGTGGAAACACCATATATTTT

J gene: TRBJ2-5
V gene: TRBV5-4
clone size: NA
D gene: NA
CDR3 protein: CASRSQTSGLRETQYF
CDR3 DNA: TGTGCCAGCAGATCACAGACTTCAGGGTTGCGAGAGACCCAGTACTTC

J gene: TRBJ2-4
V gene: TRBV19
clone size: NA
D gene: NA
CDR3 protein: CASRPGRGNIQYF
CDR3 DNA: TGTGCCAGCCGACCGGGACGTGGGAACATTCAGTACTTC

J gene: TRBJ1-6
V gene: TRBV15
clone size: NA
D gene: NA
CDR3 protein: CATSRDRPGGYSPLHF
CDR3 DNA: TGTGCCACCAGCAGAGATCGACCAGGAGGGTATTCACCCCTCCACTTT

J gene: TRBJ2-5
V gene: TRBV5-4
clone size: NA
D gene: TRBD2
CDR3 protein: CASSSGLAGGPEETQYF
CDR3 DNA: TGTGCCAGCAGCTCGGGACTAGCGGGAGGGCCGGAGGAGACCCAGTACTTC

J gene: TRBJ1-2
V gene: TRBV18
clone size: NA
D gene: TRBD1
CDR3 protein: CASSPEGQGFGGYTF
CDR3 DNA: TGTGCCAGCTCACCAGAAGGACAGGGGTTCGGTGGCTACACCTTC

J gene: TRBJ2-4
V gene: TRBV2
clone size: NA
D gene: NA
CDR3 protein: CASSASRDKNIQYF
CDR3 DNA: TGTGCCAGCTCGGCGTCCAGGGACAAAAACATTCAGTACTTC

J gene: TRBJ1-2
V gene: TRBV21-1
clone size: NA
D gene: NA
CDR3 protein: CAIAGRRGDGYTF
CDR3 DNA: TGTGCCATCGCAGGGAGGAGGGGAGATGGCTACACCTTC

J gene: TRBJ2-5
V gene: TRBV29-1
clone size: NA
D gene: NA
CDR3 protein: CSGGLETQYF
CDR3 DNA: TGCAGCGGGGGCTTGGAGACCCAGTACTTC

J gene: TRBJ2-1
V gene: TRBV5-6
clone size: NA
D gene: NA
CDR3 protein: CASSQSRFEQFF
CDR3 DNA: TGTGCCAGCAGCCAGTCTAGGTTTGAGCAGTTCTTC

J gene: TRBJ2-3
V gene: TRBV5-4
clone size: NA
D gene: NA
CDR3 protein: CASSLLETDTQYF
CDR3 DNA: TGTGCCAGCAGCTTGTTAGAGACAGATACGCAGTATTTT